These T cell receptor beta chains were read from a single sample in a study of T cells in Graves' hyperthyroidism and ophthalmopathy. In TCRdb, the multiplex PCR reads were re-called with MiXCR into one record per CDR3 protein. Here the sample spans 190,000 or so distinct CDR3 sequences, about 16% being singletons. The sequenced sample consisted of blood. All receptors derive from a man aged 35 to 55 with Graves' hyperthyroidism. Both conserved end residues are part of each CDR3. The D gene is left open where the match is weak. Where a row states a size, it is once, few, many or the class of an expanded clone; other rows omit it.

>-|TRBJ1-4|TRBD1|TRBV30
CAWSVRQGEKLFF
TGTGCCTGGAGTGTACGACAGGGAGAAAAACTGTTTTTT
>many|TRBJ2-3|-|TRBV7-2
CASSLNAGPDTQYF
TGTGCCAGCAGCTTAAACGCAGGGCCAGATACGCAGTATTTT
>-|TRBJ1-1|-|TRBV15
CATKPRDGLNTEAFF
TGTGCCACCAAGCCACGGGACGGTCTGAACACTGAAGCTTTCTTT
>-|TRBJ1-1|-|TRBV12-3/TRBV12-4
CASSLEGNDEAFF
TGTGCCAGCAGTTTAGAGGGGAACGATGAAGCTTTCTTT
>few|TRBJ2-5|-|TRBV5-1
CASRDTAYQETQYF
TGCGCCAGCAGGGATACCGCGTACCAAGAGACCCAGTACTTC
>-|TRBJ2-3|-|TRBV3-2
CASSQSRASGGVGDTQYF
TGTGCCAGCAGCCAATCTCGGGCTAGCGGGGGGGTAGGAGATACGCAGTATTTT
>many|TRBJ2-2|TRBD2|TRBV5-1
CASSLLSGANTGELFF
TGCGCCAGCAGCTTGCTTAGCGGGGCGAACACCGGGGAGCTGTTTTTT
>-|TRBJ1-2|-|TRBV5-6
CASSGNRVDGYTF
TGTGCCAGCAGCGGAAACAGGGTGGATGGCTACACCTTC
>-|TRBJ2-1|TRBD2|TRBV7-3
CASSRGLAENNEQFF
TGTGCCAGCAGCCGAGGACTAGCGGAGAACAATGAGCAGTTCTTC
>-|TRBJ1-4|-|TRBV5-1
CASSPTANEIEKLFF
TGCGCCAGCAGCCCGACGGCCAACGAAATCGAAAAACTGTTTTTT
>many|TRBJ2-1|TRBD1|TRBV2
CASREDRGNEQFF
TGTGCCAGCAGAGAGGACAGGGGTAATGAGCAGTTCTTC
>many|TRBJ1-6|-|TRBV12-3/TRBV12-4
CASSSRKDNSPLHF
TGTGCCAGCAGTTCCAGAAAAGATAATTCACCCCTCCACTTT
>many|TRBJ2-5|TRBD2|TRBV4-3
CASSQDSVPSGGKTQYF
TGCGCCAGCAGCCAAGATTCGGTCCCCAGCGGGGGAAAGACCCAGTACTTC
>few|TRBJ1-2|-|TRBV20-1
CSAPGGPRGDYGYTF
TGCAGTGCCCCCGGTGGGCCACGAGGGGACTATGGCTACACCTTC
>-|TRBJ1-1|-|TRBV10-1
CASSGVNTEAFF
TGCGCCAGCTCCGGAGTGAACACTGAAGCTTTCTTT
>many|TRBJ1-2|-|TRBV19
CASSIRSGYTF
TGTGCCAGTAGTATCCGGTCTGGCTACACCTTC
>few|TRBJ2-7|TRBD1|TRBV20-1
CSARGTGVSYEQYF
TGCAGTGCTAGAGGGACAGGTGTCTCCTACGAGCAGTACTTC
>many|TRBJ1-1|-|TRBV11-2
CASSPPGAPISSEAFF
TGTGCCAGCAGCCCACCGGGGGCACCTATCTCATCTGAAGCTTTCTTT
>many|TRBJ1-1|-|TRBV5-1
CASSLTLGQRMAEAFF
TGCGCCAGCAGCTTAACCCTCGGACAGAGGATGGCTGAAGCTTTCTTT
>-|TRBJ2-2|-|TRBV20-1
CSATFRVGFPGELFF
TGCAGTGCAACCTTCAGGGTGGGGTTCCCCGGGGAGCTGTTTTTT
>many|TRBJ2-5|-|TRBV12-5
CASGLDGLQETQYF
TGTGCTAGTGGTTTGGATGGACTACAAGAGACCCAGTACTTC
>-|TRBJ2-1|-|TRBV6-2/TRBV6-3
CASSSRWGRWQRDNEQFF
TGTGCCAGCAGTTCCCGATGGGGGCGCTGGCAGAGGGATAATGAGCAGTTCTTC
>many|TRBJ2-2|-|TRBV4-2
CASSQEGASGELFF
TGTGCCAGCAGCCAAGAGGGAGCTTCCGGGGAGCTGTTTTTT
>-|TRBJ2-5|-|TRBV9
CASSVAAPYGETQYF
TGTGCCAGCAGCGTAGCTGCCCCCTATGGAGAGACCCAGTACTTC
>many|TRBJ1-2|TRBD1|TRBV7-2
CASSRTTTGTGGDYGYTF
TGTGCCAGCAGCCGAACAACTACCGGGACAGGGGGTGACTATGGCTACACCTTC
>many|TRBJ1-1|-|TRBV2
CASSYAGTTEAFF
TGTGCCAGCAGTTACGCAGGGACCACTGAAGCTTTCTTT
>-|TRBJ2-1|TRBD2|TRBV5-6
CASSLRLAGGNEQFF
TGTGCCAGCAGCTTAAGACTAGCGGGGGGGAATGAGCAGTTCTTC
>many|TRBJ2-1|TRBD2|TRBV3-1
CASSQDLGVAGGSEQFF
TGTGCCAGCAGCCAAGACTTGGGGGTAGCGGGGGGAAGTGAGCAGTTCTTC
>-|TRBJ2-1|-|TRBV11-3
CASSFGFGNEQFF
TGTGCCAGCAGCTTCGGTTTCGGGAATGAGCAGTTCTTC
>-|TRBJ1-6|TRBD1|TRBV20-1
CSARSTGAYNSPLHF
TGCAGTGCTAGATCGACAGGGGCCTATAATTCACCCCTCCACTTT
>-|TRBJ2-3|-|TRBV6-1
CASGGISSTDTQYF
TGTGCCAGCGGGGGGATCTCTAGCACAGATACGCAGTATTTT
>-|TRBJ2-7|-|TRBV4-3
CASSQDRNSYEQYF
TGCGCCAGCAGCCAAGACAGGAACTCCTACGAGCAGTACTTC
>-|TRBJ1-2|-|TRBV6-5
CASSSQVAPSGTF
TGTGCCAGCAGTTCCCAGGTGGCTCCTTCTGGCACCTTC
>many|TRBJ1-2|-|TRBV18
CASSPLPINYGYTF
TGTGCCAGCTCGCCCCTACCGATTAACTATGGCTACACCTTC
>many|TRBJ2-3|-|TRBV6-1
CASSEMAENTDTQYF
TGTGCCAGCAGTGAAATGGCAGAGAACACAGATACGCAGTATTTT
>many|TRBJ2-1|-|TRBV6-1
CASSLSRGVNPNNEQFF
TGTGCCAGCAGTCTCTCCCGGGGAGTCAACCCCAACAATGAGCAGTTCTTC
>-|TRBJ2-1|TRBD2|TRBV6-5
CASSWPLAGTYNEQFF
TGTGCCAGCAGTTGGCCGCTAGCGGGTACCTACAATGAGCAGTTCTTC
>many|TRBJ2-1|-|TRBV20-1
CSAGGRVRNEQFF
TGCAGTGCCGGAGGCAGGGTGAGGAATGAGCAGTTCTTC
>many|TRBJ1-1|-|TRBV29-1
CSVEFALRYTEAFF
TGCAGCGTTGAATTTGCGTTGAGGTACACTGAAGCTTTCTTT
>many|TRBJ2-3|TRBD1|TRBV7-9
CASRSGTGSTDTQYF
TGTGCCAGCCGCTCCGGGACAGGGAGCACAGATACGCAGTATTTT
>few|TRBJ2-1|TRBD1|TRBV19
CASSIVGTGTRFVYNEQFF
TGTGCCAGTAGTATAGTAGGGACAGGGACTCGTTTCGTCTACAATGAGCAGTTCTTC
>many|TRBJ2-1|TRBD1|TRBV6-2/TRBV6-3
CASSYEGTGSYNEQFF
TGTGCCAGCAGTTATGAAGGGACAGGCTCCTACAATGAGCAGTTCTTC
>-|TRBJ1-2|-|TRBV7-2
CASSLGPATYGYTF
TGTGCCAGCAGCTTAGGCCCAGCAACCTATGGCTACACCTTC
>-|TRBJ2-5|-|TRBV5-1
CASSSSPQETQYF
TGCGCCAGCAGCTCATCTCCCCAAGAGACCCAGTACTTC
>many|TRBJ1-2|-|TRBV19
CASSRQDAEGAGYTF
TGTGCCAGTAGTAGACAGGACGCGGAGGGAGCCGGCTACACCTTC
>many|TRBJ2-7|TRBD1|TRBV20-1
CSANTQGGYEQYF
TGCAGTGCTAACACACAGGGGGGATACGAGCAGTACTTC